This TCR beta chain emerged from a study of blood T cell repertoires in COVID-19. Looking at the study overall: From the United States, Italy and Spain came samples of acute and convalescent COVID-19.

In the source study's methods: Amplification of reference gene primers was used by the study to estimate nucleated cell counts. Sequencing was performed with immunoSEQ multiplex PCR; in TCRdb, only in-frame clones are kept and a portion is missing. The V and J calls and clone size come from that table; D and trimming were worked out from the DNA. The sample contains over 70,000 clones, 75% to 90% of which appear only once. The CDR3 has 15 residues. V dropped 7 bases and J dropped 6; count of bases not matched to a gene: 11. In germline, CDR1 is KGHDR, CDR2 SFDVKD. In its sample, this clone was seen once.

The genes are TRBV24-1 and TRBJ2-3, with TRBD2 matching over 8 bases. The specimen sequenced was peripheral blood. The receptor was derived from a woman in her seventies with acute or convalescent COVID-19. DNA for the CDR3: TGTGCCACCAGCCTGGCGGGAGGTCCGTCCGATACGCAGTATTTT. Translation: CATSLAGGPSDTQYF.